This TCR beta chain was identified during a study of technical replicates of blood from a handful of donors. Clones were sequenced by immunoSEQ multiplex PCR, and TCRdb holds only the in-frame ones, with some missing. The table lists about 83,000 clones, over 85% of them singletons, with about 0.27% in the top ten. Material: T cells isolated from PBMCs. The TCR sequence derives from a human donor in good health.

Here the CDR3 DNA reads TGTGCCAGCATCCCGGAGCCGCTCTCTGGAAACACCATATATTTT. Residues: CASIPEPLSGNTIYF. This chain links TRBV28 with TRBJ1-3, with unresolved D. Germline CDR1 reads MDHEN; CDR2 reads SYDVKM. The CDR3 sequence is 15 residues long. V was cut by 7 bases and J by 0 bases, with 13 bases left in between.